This T cell receptor beta chain was sequenced during a study of T cell repertoires in aging, cancer and after chemotherapy. Overall study: Clear clonal overlap appeared across healthy donor samples taken over several months to years. Study conclusions and caveats: Untreated cancer patients had significantly lower blood TCR diversity than age-matched healthy donors. Healthy donors lost TCR diversity with age mainly through richness, cancer patients through richness and evenness. In each cancer cohort, median generation probability increased across chemotherapy, suggesting thymic output rebounded.

To note about this clonotype: Its antigen is not identified.

Peripheral blood genomic DNA, not sorted cells or RNA, was the template. A mixed TRB-A/B primer pool amplified rearranged TRB by multiplex touch-down PCR. TCRdb called the multiplex PCR reads again in MiXCR, with one record for every CDR3 protein. The sample records about 11,000 distinct CDR3 sequences, roughly 30% being singletons. Material for sequencing was blood. The TCR was taken from a human donor in good health.

Here the CDR3 reads CASNPSVGTGLSPQHF. Here the CDR3 DNA reads TGTGCCAGCAACCCCTCCGTGGGGACAGGGCTCAGCCCCCAGCATTTT. The chain is built from TRBV7-9 and TRBJ1-5; 9 bases match TRBD1. The CDR3 runs 16 residues. Germline-derived CDR1 and CDR2 are SEHNR and FQNEAQ (reference sequence). V was pared by 7 bases and J by 10 bases, with 17 bases of the junction left unmatched. The whole variable domain, filled in from reference TRBV7-9 and TRBJ1-5, reads DTGVSQNPRHKITKRGQNVTFRCDPISEHNRLYWYRQTLGQGPEFLTYFQNEAQLEKSRLLSDRFSAERPKGSFSTLEIQRTEQGDSAMYLCASNPSVGTGLSPQHFGDGTRLSIL.